Each of the 2 T cell receptor beta chains below was sequenced from the same sample in a study of hypomethylating agent response in myelodysplastic syndrome. This table comes from immunoSEQ multiplex PCR, and its TCRdb copy is limited to in-frame clones, with some not included. Among some 5,900 clones, roughly 90% were seen once, and the ten largest hold 14% to 15%. This specimen was bone marrow, taken before or after starting hypomethylating agent treatment for myelodysplastic syndrome (not recorded which). Source of these receptors: a human donor with myelodysplastic syndrome.

The chain recombines TRBV7-2 with TRBJ2-7, with D perhaps TRBD1 (5 bases). This CDR3 has 13 residues. V was cut by 5 bases and J by 2 bases, with 10 bases left in between. The germline CDR1 and CDR2 sequences are SGHTA and FQGNSA. The CDR3 spells CASSQSGTYEQYF. The CDR3 DNA is TGTGCCAGCAGCCAGTCAGGGACCTACGAGCAGTACTTC.

The chain links TRBV11-1 to TRBJ1-5, with no clear D. The CDR3 runs 15 residues. Trimming left V 5 bases short and J 1 base short, with 12 bases between. CDR1 is SGHAT, CDR2 FQDESV, per germline (reference sequence). CDR3 residues: CASSATVGSNQPQHF. DNA of the CDR3: TGTGCCAGCAGCGCGACGGTTGGGAGCAATCAGCCCCAGCATTTT.